This entry lists 17 T cell receptor beta chains sequenced from one sample in a study of PD-L1 blockade in urothelial cancer. Repertoires were generated with immunoSEQ multiplex PCR, while TCRdb's copy carries only in-frame clones and drops some. Of fewer than 130,000 clones listed, approximately 86% are singletons. The material sequenced was PBMCs, taken around atezolizumab (anti-PD-L1) treatment. These TCRs come from a man aged 50 or older with urothelial cancer.

This clone was recorded once. The V and J genes are TRBV5-1 and TRBJ2-1, with TRBD2 matching 7 bases. This CDR3 is 15 amino acids long. Germline V lookup: CDR1 SGHRS, CDR2 YFSETQ. With 3 bases clipped from V and 4 bases from J, the junction kept 7 bases outside the gene matches. The CDR3 loop reads CASSSGLERYNEQFF. The CDR3 DNA reads TGCGCCAGCAGCTCCGGACTAGAACGGTACAATGAGCAGTTCTTC.

The J gene is TRBJ1-3, the V gene TRBV28, with a possible D match to TRBD1 (5 bases). CDR3 length equals 15 residues. V dropped 8 bases and J dropped 0 bases, with 14 bases sitting between them. Germline V gene data show CDR1 as MDHEN and CDR2 as SYDVKM. The CDR3 region is CASAVTASSGNTIYF. CDR3 DNA: TGTGCCAGCGCAGTGACAGCTAGCTCTGGAAACACCATATATTTT.

V gene TRBV5-4 combines with J gene TRBJ1-2; 7 nucleotides line up with TRBD1. Germline-derived CDR1 and CDR2 are SGHNT and YYREEE (reference sequence). J gave up 6 bases and V 0 bases, and 2 bases lay outside the gene matches. The CDR3 totals 13 residues. DNA for the CDR3: TGTGCCAGCAGCTTGGCAGGGGGTGATGGCTACACCTTC. Amino acid sequence: CASSLAGGDGYTF.

V gene TRBV19 combines with J gene TRBJ1-1; no firm D call. With 1 base removed from V and 11 bases from J, the gap between germline ends came to 11 bases. This CDR3 is built from 12 residues. Germline V CDR1 and CDR2: LNHDA, SQIVND (reference sequence). CDR3 DNA sequence: TGTGCCAGTAGTATAGTCCGGGGAATGGCTTTCTTT. Protein: CASSIVRGMAFF.

V usage is TRBV5-8 and J usage is TRBJ2-7, with a tentative D call TRBD1 (6 bases). CDR3 length: 15 amino acids. From germline, CDR1 is SGHTS and CDR2 YDEGEE. The V gene lost 4 bases and the J gene lost 5 bases, with 19 bases spanning the gap. The CDR3 bases are TGTGCCAGCAGCACGACGGGACAAATGCCTAACGAGCAGTACTTC. Amino acid sequence: CASSTTGQMPNEQYF.

This clone was recorded a few times. This chain uses TRBV5-1 with TRBJ2-1; no reliable D call. The CDR3 runs to 12 residues. Per the germline V gene, CDR1 is SGHRS and CDR2 is YFSETQ. The V gene lost 4 bases and the J gene lost 15 bases, with 17 bases spanning the gap. The CDR3 spells CASSRTLDSLFF. The CDR3 DNA follows: TGCGCCAGCAGCCGTACCCTAGATAGTCTGTTCTTC.

This clone was picked up one time. V usage is TRBV5-6 and J usage is TRBJ2-1, with 7 bases lining up with TRBD1. The CDR3 totals 12 residues. J lost 12 bases, V lost 3 bases, and 6 bases had no gene match. Germline values: CDR1 SGHDT, CDR2 YYEEEE. The CDR3 nucleotides read TGTGCCAGCAGCTCAACAGGGGTTGGGCAGTTCTTC. Translating gives CASSSTGVGQFF.

The chain joins TRBV10-2 to TRBJ2-2; 7 nucleotides match TRBD1. V lost 7 bases to trimming and J lost 6 bases; unmatched junction nucleotides: 8. The germline V gene has CDR1 WSHSY and CDR2 SAAADI. CDR3 length: 14 amino acids. CDR3 sequence (DNA): TGCGCCAGCAAGCTTTTACAGGGGTCCGGGGAGCTGTTTTTT. Translation: CASKLLQGSGELFF.

This clone is a singleton in its sample. This chain uses TRBV28 with TRBJ2-7; maybe TRBD2 (6 bases). This CDR3 has 11 residues. The V end lost 11 bases, the J end lost 6 bases, and 14 bases lay between the germline ends. Germline CDR1 and CDR2: MDHEN and SYDVKM. CDR3 region: CAAGGGIEQYF. The CDR3 DNA reads as TGTGCCGCGGGCGGAGGGATCGAGCAGTACTTC.

In DNA, the CDR3 is TGTGCCAGCTCACCACTACCAGACAGGGCCCACGAGCAGTACTTC. This encodes CASSPLPDRAHEQYF. V usage is TRBV18 and J usage is TRBJ2-7, with TRBD1 matching 7 bases. V gave up 1 base and J gave up 5 bases; unmatched junction bases: 8. The CDR3 is made up of 15 amino acids. CDR1 is KGHSH and CDR2 is LQKENI in the germline V gene.

V gene TRBV6-6 combines with J gene TRBJ2-1; 14 bases are a match to TRBD2. Germline CDR1 and CDR2: MNHNY and SVGAGI (reference sequence). The CDR3 has 15 residues. J lost 9 bases, V lost 6 bases, and 7 bases had no gene match. The CDR3 loop reads CASRGLAGGESEQFF. CDR3 bases: TGTGCCAGCAGAGGACTAGCGGGAGGTGAGAGTGAGCAGTTCTTC.

This chain joins TRBV7-9 and TRBJ2-3; TRBD2 matches 7 bases. Trimming cost V 4 bases and J 2 bases; bases outside gene matches: 3. The CDR3 loop spans 14 amino acids. The germline V gene encodes CDR1 SEHNR and CDR2 FQNEAQ (reference sequence). CDR3 in amino acids: CASSSGLPTDTQYF. CDR3 DNA sequence: TGTGCCAGCAGCTCGGGACTACCCACAGATACGCAGTATTTT.

The CDR3 DNA reads TGTGCCAGCAGTTTTGGGGGGTCCCGCACAGATACGCAGTATTTT. Translated: CASSFGGSRTDTQYF. J is TRBJ2-3 and V is TRBV28; possibly TRBD2 for D (6 bases). The CDR3 contains 15 residues. The V gene lost 3 bases and the J gene lost 1 base, with 11 bases spanning the gap. From germline, CDR1 is MDHEN and CDR2 SYDVKM.

CDR3 nucleotide sequence: TGTGCCAGTAGCCGGGGACAGGGGTACGAGCAGTACTTC. It yields the protein CASSRGQGYEQYF. The rearrangement uses TRBV19 and TRBJ2-7; 10 nucleotides line up with TRBD1. The ends lost 6 bases at V and 4 bases at J; junction bases unmatched: 3. CDR1 and CDR2 from the germline V gene are LNHDA and SQIVND (reference sequence). CDR3 length: 13 amino acids.

The chain uses TRBV9 and TRBJ2-7; D is ambiguous. Germline assignment: CDR1 SGDLS and CDR2 YYNGEE. With 0 bases removed from V and 2 bases from J, the gap between germline ends came to 15 bases. There are 16 residues in the CDR3. The CDR3 nucleotides read TGTGCCAGCAGCGTAGGTTCCGGGTACCAAACCTACGAGCAGTACTTC. Protein: CASSVGSGYQTYEQYF. The full variable domain, its missing parts supplied by reference TRBV9 and TRBJ2-7, is DSGVTQTPKHLITATGQRVTLRCSPRSGDLSVYWYQQSLDQGLQFLIQYYNGEERAKGNILERFSAQQFPDLHSELNLSSLELGDSALYFCASSVGSGYQTYEQYFGPGTRLTVT.

The chain carries TRBV29-1 and TRBJ2-7; the match to TRBD1 covers 9 bases. The V gene end was trimmed by 6 bases and the J gene end by 4 bases; junction bases not matched to a gene: 7. This CDR3 is 13 amino acids long. Germline V gene lookup returns CDR1 SQVTM and CDR2 ANQGSEA. CDR3 nucleotide sequence: TGCAGCGTCCCGGGACAGGGTACATACGAGCAGTACTTC. Translated: CSVPGQGTYEQYF.

This clone was detected only a few times. This chain links TRBV28 with TRBJ2-7; 10 bases line up with TRBD2. There are 15 residues in the CDR3. V dropped 4 bases and J dropped 0; count of bases not matched to a gene: 3. Looked up from germline, CDR1 is MDHEN and CDR2 is SYDVKM. CDR3 amino acids: CASSSPSGSSYEQYF. The DNA for the CDR3 is TGTGCCAGCAGTTCCCCTAGCGGGAGCTCCTACGAGCAGTACTTC.